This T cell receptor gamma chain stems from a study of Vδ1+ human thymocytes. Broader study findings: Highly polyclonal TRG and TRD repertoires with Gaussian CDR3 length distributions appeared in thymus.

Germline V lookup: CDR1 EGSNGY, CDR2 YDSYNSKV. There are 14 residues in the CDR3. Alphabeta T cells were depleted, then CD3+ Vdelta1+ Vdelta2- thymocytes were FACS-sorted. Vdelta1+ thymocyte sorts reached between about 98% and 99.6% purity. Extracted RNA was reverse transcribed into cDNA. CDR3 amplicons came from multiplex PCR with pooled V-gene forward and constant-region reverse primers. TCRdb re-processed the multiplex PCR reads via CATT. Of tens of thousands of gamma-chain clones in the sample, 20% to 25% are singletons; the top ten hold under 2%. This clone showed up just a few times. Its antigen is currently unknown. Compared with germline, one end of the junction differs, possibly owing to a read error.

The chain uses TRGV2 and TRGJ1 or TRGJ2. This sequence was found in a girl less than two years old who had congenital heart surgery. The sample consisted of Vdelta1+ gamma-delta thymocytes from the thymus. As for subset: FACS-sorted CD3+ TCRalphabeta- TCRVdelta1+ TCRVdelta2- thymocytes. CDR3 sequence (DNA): TGTGCCACCTGGGACGGACTATATTATGATAAGAAACTCTTT. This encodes CATWDGLYYDKKLF.